The sequence of this TCR beta chain was determined in a study of T cells in narcolepsy. Study-level results: Autoreactive HCRT-specific and TRIB2-specific clonotypes were marked in same-patient CSF-versus-blood CD4+ comparisons. No autoreactive T cell clone sequences appeared in some memory CD4+ repertoires.

TCRdb keeps only in-frame clones here, not all; method: immunoSEQ multiplex PCR. The sample has about 35,000 clones; less than 90% are singletons. Comment on this clone: The target antigen is unknown.

Losses at the gene ends were 7 bases for V and 7 bases for J; bases not matched to a gene: 16. Germline V CDR1 and CDR2: SSHAT, FNYEAQ (reference sequence). This CDR3 region has 17 residues. Sequenced: memory (CD45RA-) CD4+ T cells from blood. The genes are TRBV7-7 and TRBJ1-5; 10 bases align to TRBD1. The TCR originated in a human donor in good health. The CDR3 reads CASILVRGTGVGQPQHF. CDR3 DNA: TGTGCCAGCATCCTAGTCAGAGGGACAGGGGTAGGGCAGCCCCAGCATTTT.